In its sample, the clone carrying this T cell receptor beta chain was seen many times. Its antigen is as yet unknown. The data are from a study of T cells in Graves' hyperthyroidism and ophthalmopathy. Turning to the study itself: It was at initial diagnosis, before any treatment, that peripheral blood was collected. Findings and limits, study-wide: The majority of expanded thyroid clonotypes above 0.001 also appeared in blood.

Across 18 months, stable Graves' hyperthyroidism was marked by no progression to ophthalmopathy. Patients were excluded because of uncontrolled infection, other autoimmune disease, pregnancy or lactation. RNA transcripts served as the template for amplifying TCR beta CDR3 regions. The HTBI primer set served for first-round RT-PCR of the TCR CDR3. Using its own MiXCR run on the multiplex PCR reads, TCRdb lists one record per CDR3 protein. The repertoire has around 720,000 distinct CDR3 sequences, approximately 40% of them found once; the top ten carry around 29%. This TCR was sampled from a woman aged 40 to 50 with Graves' hyperthyroidism. Sequencing was carried out using blood.

This chain's CDR3 is CASSLVDLYGYTF. CDR3 nucleotide sequence: TGTGCCAGCAGCTTAGTAGATCTCTATGGCTACACCTTC. The chain has TRBV11-2 and TRBJ1-2; no clear D. Trimming took 1 base from V and 4 from J, leaving 7 bases between them. The CDR3 runs to 13 residues. The germline CDR1 and CDR2 sequences are SGHAT and FQNNGV.